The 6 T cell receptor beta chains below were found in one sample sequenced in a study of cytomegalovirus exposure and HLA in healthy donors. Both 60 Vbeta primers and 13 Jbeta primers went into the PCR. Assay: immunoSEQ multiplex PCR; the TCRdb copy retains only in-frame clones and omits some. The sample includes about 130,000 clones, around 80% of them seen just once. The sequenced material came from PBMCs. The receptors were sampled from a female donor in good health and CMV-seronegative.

The CDR3 here is CAWSVGKGMNTEAFF. CDR3 DNA: TGTGCCTGGAGTGTTGGAAAGGGGATGAACACTGAAGCTTTCTTT. The chain employs TRBV30 and TRBJ1-1; D perhaps matches TRBD1 (5 bases). Germline V gene sequence: CDR1 GTSNPN, CDR2 SVGIG (reference sequence). Trimming removed 0 bases from V and 0 bases from J, with 11 bases in between. This CDR3 comprises 15 residues.

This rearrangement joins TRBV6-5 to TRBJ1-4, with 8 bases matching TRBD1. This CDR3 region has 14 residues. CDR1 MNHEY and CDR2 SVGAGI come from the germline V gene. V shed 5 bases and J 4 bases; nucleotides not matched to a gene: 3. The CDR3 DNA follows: TGTGCCAGCAGTCCGACAGGGGATAATGAAAAACTGTTTTTT. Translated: CASSPTGDNEKLFF.

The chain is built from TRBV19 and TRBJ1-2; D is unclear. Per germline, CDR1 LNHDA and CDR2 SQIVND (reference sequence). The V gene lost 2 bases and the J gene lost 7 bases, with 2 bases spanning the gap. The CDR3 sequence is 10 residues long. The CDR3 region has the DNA TGTGCCAGTAGTATACTTGGCTACACCTTC. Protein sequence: CASSILGYTF.

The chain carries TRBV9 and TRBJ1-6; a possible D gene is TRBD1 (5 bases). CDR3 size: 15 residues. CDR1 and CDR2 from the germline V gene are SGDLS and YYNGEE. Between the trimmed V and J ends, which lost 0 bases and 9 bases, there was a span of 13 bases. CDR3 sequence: CASSVATGVGSPLHF. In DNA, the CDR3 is TGTGCCAGCAGCGTAGCTACGGGGGTCGGTTCACCCCTCCACTTT.

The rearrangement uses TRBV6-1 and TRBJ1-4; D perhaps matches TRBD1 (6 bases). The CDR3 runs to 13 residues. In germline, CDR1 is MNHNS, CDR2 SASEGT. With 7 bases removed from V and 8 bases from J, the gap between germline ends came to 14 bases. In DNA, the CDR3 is TGTGCCAGCACGGCAGGGGAACAGGAAAAACTGTTTTTT. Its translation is CASTAGEQEKLFF.

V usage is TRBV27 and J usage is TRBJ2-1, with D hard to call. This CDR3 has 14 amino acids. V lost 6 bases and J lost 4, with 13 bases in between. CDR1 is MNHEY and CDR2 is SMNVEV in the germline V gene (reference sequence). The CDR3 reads CASSSASGYNEQFF. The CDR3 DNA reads TGTGCCAGCAGCTCGGCGTCAGGATACAATGAGCAGTTCTTC.